The next 16 T cell receptor beta chains were all read from a single sample in a study of T cells in localized non-small cell lung cancer. Method: immunoSEQ multiplex PCR; TCRdb's copy keeps in-frame clones and lacks some. Here the sample spans about 70,000 clones, roughly 84% being singletons. The sequenced sample was peripheral blood, obtained before any cancer treatment. These receptor sequences come from a female donor of 60 years or more with stage I lung adenocarcinoma.

The rearrangement links TRBV7-3 to TRBJ2-2; a possible D gene is TRBD1 (5 bases). The CDR3 is made up of 18 amino acids. The germline V and J ends were trimmed by 3 bases and 3 bases, with 20 bases remaining between them. Germline V gene lookup returns CDR1 SGHTA and CDR2 FQGTGA. CDR3 in amino acids: CASSFQGSSPTYTGELFF. The CDR3 DNA sequence: TGTGCCAGCAGCTTCCAGGGTAGTAGTCCGACGTACACCGGGGAGCTGTTTTTT.

The V and J genes are TRBV11-2 and TRBJ2-7, with a tentative D call TRBD1 (5 bases). Trimming shortened V by 6 bases and J by 2 bases, and 14 bases separated the two germline ends. CDR3 length: 14 residues. The V gene's germline CDR1 is SGHAT and CDR2 FQNNGV. DNA for the CDR3: TGTGCCAGCAGTTGGAGTCAGGGTACCTACGAGCAGTACTTC. Protein: CASSWSQGTYEQYF. The full variable domain, its missing parts supplied by reference TRBV11-2 and TRBJ2-7, is EAGVAQSPRYKIIEKRQSVAFWCNPISGHATLYWYQQILGQGPKLLIQFQNNGVVDDSQLPKDRFSAERLKGVDSTLKIQPAKLEDSAVYLCASSWSQGTYEQYFGPGTRLTVT.

This clone is a singleton in its sample. The chain combines TRBV6-1 with TRBJ1-3; D is unclear. Trimming removed 5 bases at V and 6 bases at J, with 8 bases between. Germline V CDR1 and CDR2: MNHNS, SASEGT. The CDR3 loop spans 12 amino acids. Written as DNA, the CDR3 is TGTGCCAGCAGTTTTGGACCAAACACCATATATTTT. Protein sequence: CASSFGPNTIYF.

The chain joins TRBV7-8 to TRBJ1-2; TRBD1 aligns across 7 bases. The CDR3 has 14 amino acids. Germline CDR1 reads SGHVS; CDR2 reads FQNEAQ. Losses at the gene ends were 4 bases for V and 7 bases for J; bases not matched to a gene: 9. In DNA, the CDR3 is TGTGCCAGCAGCTCCCATACAGGGGAGATTGGCTACACCTTC. Its translation is CASSSHTGEIGYTF.

The rearrangement links TRBV6-5 to TRBJ1-1; D is uncertain. The germline gives CDR1 MNHEY, CDR2 SVGAGI. The CDR3 loop spans 13 amino acids. V lost 5 bases, J lost 6 bases, and 13 bases lay in between. This CDR3 reads CASSPLEGSEAFF. Written as DNA, the CDR3 is TGTGCCAGCAGTCCGCTAGAAGGGTCTGAAGCTTTCTTT.

The rearrangement uses TRBV15 and TRBJ2-7, with D perhaps matching TRBD2 (6 bases). Trimming pared 8 bases from V and 3 bases from J, leaving 17 bases between. CDR1 and CDR2 from the germline V gene are LNHNV and YYDKDF (reference sequence). The CDR3 is 14 amino acids. CDR3 nucleotides: TGTGCCACCCGCTCCTTTGGGGGGATCTACGAGCAGTACTTC. It translates to CATRSFGGIYEQYF.

The rearrangement joins TRBV10-2 to TRBJ2-3, with 8 bases matching TRBD2. Looked up from germline, CDR1 is WSHSY and CDR2 is SAAADI. The CDR3 length is 13 residues. The V segment lost 2 bases and the J segment 10 bases; nucleotides outside the gene matches: 5. The CDR3: CASSEDSGESQYF. CDR3 nucleotide sequence: TGCGCCAGCAGTGAGGATAGCGGGGAGTCGCAGTATTTT.

V usage is TRBV2 and J usage is TRBJ1-3; a possible D gene is TRBD1 (5 bases). The V end was cut by 5 bases, the J end by 0 bases, with 11 bases between. The CDR3 spans 15 residues. Looked up from germline, CDR1 is SNHLY and CDR2 is FYNNEI. For the CDR3, the DNA is TGTGCCAGCAGTCCTGACAGTCCCTCTGGAAACACCATATATTTT. Translating it yields CASSPDSPSGNTIYF.

This chain joins TRBV11-3 and TRBJ2-3; TRBD2 matches at 7 bases. With V trimmed by 5 bases and J by 3 bases, 5 bases remained unmatched. From germline, CDR1 is SGHNT and CDR2 YENEEA. This CDR3 spans 14 amino acids. The CDR3 nucleotides are TGTGCCAGCAGCCCGCGACTAGCAACAGATACGCAGTATTTT. This encodes CASSPRLATDTQYF.

V is TRBV4-1 and J is TRBJ2-3, with D possibly matching TRBD2 (7 bases). Germline V gene lookup returns CDR1 MGHRA and CDR2 YSYEKL. Between the trimmed V and J ends, which lost 2 bases and 7 bases, there was a span of 13 bases. This CDR3 is 14 amino acids long. CDR3 nucleotide sequence: TGCGCCAGCAGCCAACGAGGGGGGGCCAATACGCAGTATTTT. This codes for CASSQRGGANTQYF.

This chain uses TRBV6-1 with TRBJ2-7; 8 bases fit TRBD2. Losses at the gene ends were 4 bases for V and 7 bases for J; bases not matched to a gene: 12. Germline V gene sequence: CDR1 MNHNS, CDR2 SASEGT. The CDR3 covers 15 residues. The CDR3 loop reads CASSALLADLGEQYF. CDR3 nucleotide sequence: TGTGCCAGCAGTGCCTTACTAGCGGATCTAGGGGAGCAGTACTTC.

The chain links TRBV4-3 to TRBJ2-7, with D possibly being TRBD1 (5 bases). The CDR3 length is 15 residues. V shed 0 bases and J shed 4 bases, with 13 bases lying between them. Per the germline V gene, CDR1 is LGHNA and CDR2 is YSLEER. The CDR3 DNA is TGCGCCAGCAGCCAAGAGTTTAGGGGCTCTTACGAGCAGTACTTC. Translated: CASSQEFRGSYEQYF.

This chain links TRBV5-1 with TRBJ2-1; 7 bases are a match to TRBD2. The V segment lost 2 bases and the J segment 6 bases; nucleotides outside the gene matches: 8. The CDR3 totals 15 residues. CDR1 and CDR2 from the germline V gene are SGHRS and YFSETQ. The CDR3 is CASSFGRAGSNEQFF. CDR3 nucleotide sequence: TGCGCCAGCAGCTTTGGGAGGGCCGGGTCCAATGAGCAGTTCTTC.

This clone was seen a single time. This chain connects TRBV5-4 to TRBJ1-2, with TRBD1 identical over 9 bases. The germline gives CDR1 SGHNT, CDR2 YYREEE (reference sequence). This CDR3 has 14 amino acids. V shed 4 bases and J 4 bases; nucleotides not matched to a gene: 5. The CDR3 protein is CASSNWDRVYGYTF. Written as DNA, the CDR3 is TGTGCCAGCAGCAACTGGGACAGGGTCTATGGCTACACCTTC. The full variable domain, its missing parts supplied by reference TRBV5-4 and TRBJ1-2, is ETGVTQSPTHLIKTRGQQVTLRCSSQSGHNTVSWYQQALGQGPQFIFQYYREEENGRGNFPPRFSGLQFPNYSSELNVNALELDDSALYLCASSNWDRVYGYTFGSGTRLTVV.

The chain has TRBV10-2 and TRBJ2-7; TRBD2 matches at 8 bases. This CDR3 region has 14 residues. Germline lookup yields CDR1 WSHSY and CDR2 SAAADI. After removal of 2 bases from V and 3 bases from J, the junction contained 3 bases not matched to a gene. CDR3 bases: TGCGCCAGCAGTGAGAACGGGGGGGACTACGAGCAGTACTTC. Its translation is CASSENGGDYEQYF.

The J gene is TRBJ1-2, the V gene TRBV4-3; D remains ambiguous. This CDR3 region has 17 residues. The V end was cut by 0 bases, the J end by 0 bases, with 14 bases between. Germline V gene data show CDR1 as LGHNA and CDR2 as YSLEER. The CDR3 spells CASSQDAMGRANYGYTF. Written as DNA, the CDR3 is TGCGCCAGCAGCCAAGATGCCATGGGGAGGGCTAACTATGGCTACACCTTC.